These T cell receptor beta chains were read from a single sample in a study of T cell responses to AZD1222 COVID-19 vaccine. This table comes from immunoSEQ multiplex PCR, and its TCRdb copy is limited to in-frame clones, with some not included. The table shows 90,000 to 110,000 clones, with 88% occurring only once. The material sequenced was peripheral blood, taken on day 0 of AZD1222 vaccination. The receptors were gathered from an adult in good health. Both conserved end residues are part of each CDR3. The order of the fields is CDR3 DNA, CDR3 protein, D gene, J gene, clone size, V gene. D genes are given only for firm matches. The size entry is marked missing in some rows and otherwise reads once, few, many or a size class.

TGTGCCAGCAGGGACGGGTTAAGCAATCAGCCCCAGCATTTT CASRDGLSNQPQHF . TRBJ1-5 . TRBV2
TGTGCCAGCAGCTTAGCTGTAGGGGACGGCCGGATCTTC CASSLAVGDGRIF . TRBJ2-7 . TRBV7-8
TGTGCCAGCAGCCCTACCTTAGGGACAGGAGGCAAAGGCGGAACTGAAGCTTTCTTT CASSPTLGTGGKGGTEAFF TRBD1 TRBJ1-1 . TRBV5-8
TGTGCCAGTCAGACAGGGGATGAGCAGTTCTTC CASQTGDEQFF TRBD1 TRBJ2-1 . TRBV19
TGTGCCAGTACCGCGGGGGCAGGGGGCAAGGACACTGAAGCTTTCTTT CASTAGAGGKDTEAFF TRBD1 TRBJ1-1 . TRBV19
TGTGCCACCAGCAGACCGGGGGGGACAGGTGAAGCTTTCTTT CATSRPGGTGEAFF TRBD1 TRBJ1-1 . TRBV15
TGTGCCAGCAGCCGAAGTCATGAGAGCACAGATACGCAGTATTTT CASSRSHESTDTQYF . TRBJ2-3 once TRBV3-1/TRBV3-2
TGTGCCAGCAGTTTGAGAAGAGGACACGAGCAGTACTTC CASSLRRGHEQYF . TRBJ2-7 once TRBV27
TGTGCCAGTAGTATGAAGACGGGGTGGGACACTGAAGCTTTCTTT CASSMKTGWDTEAFF . TRBJ1-1 . TRBV19
TGTGCCATCAGTGAAGGGCAGGGAGGACAGCCCCAGCATTTT CAISEGQGGQPQHF . TRBJ1-5 . TRBV10-3
TGTGCCAGCAGCCAGAACTTCGGGACGGCCGTAACCTCCACTGAAGCTTTCTTT CASSQNFGTAVTSTEAFF . TRBJ1-1 . TRBV14
TGTGCCAGCAGCTTGTTGGAAGGGTCCTACGAGCAGTACTTC CASSLLEGSYEQYF . TRBJ2-7 . TRBV11-1
TGTGCCAGCAGCGCTCCTTCCCGGGGGCCCAATTCACCCCTCCACTTT CASSAPSRGPNSPLHF . TRBJ1-6 . TRBV2
TGTGCCAGCAGTTTCCGAGGGGTGAGGGAAAAACTGTTTTTT CASSFRGVREKLFF . TRBJ1-4 . TRBV28
TGTGCCAGCGCCGAAGAGGCCACCGGGGAGCTGTTTTTT CASAEEATGELFF . TRBJ2-2 . TRBV12-3/TRBV12-4
TGTGCCAGCAGCCCCAGGTCGGGGGCGGTAACCGGGGAGCTGTTTTTT CASSPRSGAVTGELFF . TRBJ2-2 . TRBV9
TGTGCCAGCGGGTCCCAAGAGACCCAGTACTTC CASGSQETQYF . TRBJ2-5 . TRBV5-4
TGTGCCAGCAGCCCTGGACAGGATGTCTATGGCTACACCTTC CASSPGQDVYGYTF TRBD1 TRBJ1-2 . TRBV13
TGCAGCGTTGAAGACTCACGGATGGGGAACACCGGGGAGCTGTTTTTT CSVEDSRMGNTGELFF . TRBJ2-2 . TRBV29-1
TGCGCCAGCAGCCAAGACGTCGGGGAAAAACTGTTTTTT CASSQDVGEKLFF . TRBJ1-4 . TRBV4-3
TGTGCCAGCAAAAAGAGAGGGAGCACCGGGGAGCTGTTTTTT CASKKRGSTGELFF . TRBJ2-2 . TRBV11-3
TGTGCCAGCAGCCCCGACGGCAGTCGACGGTTGCCATTCTCTGGAAACACCATATATTTT CASSPDGSRRLPFSGNTIYF . TRBJ1-3 . TRBV9
TGTGCCAGCAGCCTACAAGAGACCCAGTACTTC CASSLQETQYF . TRBJ2-5 few TRBV7-8
TGTGCCAGCAGTTCCCGCCTGTTCGGTGATCGACCCTACGAGCAGTACTTC CASSSRLFGDRPYEQYF . TRBJ2-7 . TRBV2
TGTGCCAGCAGTACCCAAGACAGGGCCCTCAGTGGCTACACCTTC CASSTQDRALSGYTF TRBD1 TRBJ1-2 . TRBV27
TGTGCCAGCAGACGGAGGGGCGAAGCTTTCTTT CASRRRGEAFF . TRBJ1-1 . TRBV6-5
TGTGCCAGCAGTTTACCAGGTGTAGAGGTCTATGGCTACACCTTC CASSLPGVEVYGYTF . TRBJ1-2 . TRBV28
TGCAGCGCTAGCGGGAGTTCCAGGAAGCAGTTCTTC CSASGSSRKQFF TRBD2 TRBJ2-1 . TRBV29-1
TGTGCCAGCTCCGGCAGCGGGGCAGATACGCAGTATTTT CASSGSGADTQYF TRBD2 TRBJ2-3 . TRBV18
TGTGCCAGCTGCATACTAGTGGGCGAGCAGTACTTC CASCILVGEQYF . TRBJ2-7 . TRBV2
TGTGCCAGCAGCTTAACGGGGGGAGACTATGGCTACACCTTC CASSLTGGDYGYTF . TRBJ1-2 few TRBV11-3
TGTGCCAGCAGCCGGGAGGGTATTGATGAGCAGTTCTTC CASSREGIDEQFF TRBD2 TRBJ2-1 . TRBV3-1/TRBV3-2
TGTGCCAGCAGCGGGACAGGCTCCGTTCGGCTCTTC CASSGTGSVRLF TRBD1 TRBJ1-2 . TRBV6-5
TGTGCCAGCAGAGGATCCAGGACAGGGGGGTTTTTTTTT CASRGSRTGGFFF TRBD1 TRBJ1-4 . TRBV6-5
TGTGCCAGCAGCTTAGTTACAAGAGGTTACAATGAGCAGTTCTTC CASSLVTRGYNEQFF . TRBJ2-1 . TRBV7-6
TGTGCCAGCAGCCCCTCACATCGGGGCTACACCTTC CASSPSHRGYTF . TRBJ1-2 . TRBV12-3/TRBV12-4
TGTGCCAGCAGTTTTAGTAGGGGCGAGCAGTACTTC CASSFSRGEQYF . TRBJ2-7 . TRBV12-3/TRBV12-4
TGTGCCAGTTCCCAGGGTGCAATTGGTGAAAAACTGTTTTTT CASSQGAIGEKLFF . TRBJ1-4 . TRBV2
TGTGCCAGCAGTCCCGGGACCCGGACTGAAGCTTTCTTT CASSPGTRTEAFF . TRBJ1-1 . TRBV27
TGTGCCAGCAAAATCGAGGGGGCCCACACTGAAGCTTTCTTT CASKIEGAHTEAFF TRBD1 TRBJ1-1 . TRBV2